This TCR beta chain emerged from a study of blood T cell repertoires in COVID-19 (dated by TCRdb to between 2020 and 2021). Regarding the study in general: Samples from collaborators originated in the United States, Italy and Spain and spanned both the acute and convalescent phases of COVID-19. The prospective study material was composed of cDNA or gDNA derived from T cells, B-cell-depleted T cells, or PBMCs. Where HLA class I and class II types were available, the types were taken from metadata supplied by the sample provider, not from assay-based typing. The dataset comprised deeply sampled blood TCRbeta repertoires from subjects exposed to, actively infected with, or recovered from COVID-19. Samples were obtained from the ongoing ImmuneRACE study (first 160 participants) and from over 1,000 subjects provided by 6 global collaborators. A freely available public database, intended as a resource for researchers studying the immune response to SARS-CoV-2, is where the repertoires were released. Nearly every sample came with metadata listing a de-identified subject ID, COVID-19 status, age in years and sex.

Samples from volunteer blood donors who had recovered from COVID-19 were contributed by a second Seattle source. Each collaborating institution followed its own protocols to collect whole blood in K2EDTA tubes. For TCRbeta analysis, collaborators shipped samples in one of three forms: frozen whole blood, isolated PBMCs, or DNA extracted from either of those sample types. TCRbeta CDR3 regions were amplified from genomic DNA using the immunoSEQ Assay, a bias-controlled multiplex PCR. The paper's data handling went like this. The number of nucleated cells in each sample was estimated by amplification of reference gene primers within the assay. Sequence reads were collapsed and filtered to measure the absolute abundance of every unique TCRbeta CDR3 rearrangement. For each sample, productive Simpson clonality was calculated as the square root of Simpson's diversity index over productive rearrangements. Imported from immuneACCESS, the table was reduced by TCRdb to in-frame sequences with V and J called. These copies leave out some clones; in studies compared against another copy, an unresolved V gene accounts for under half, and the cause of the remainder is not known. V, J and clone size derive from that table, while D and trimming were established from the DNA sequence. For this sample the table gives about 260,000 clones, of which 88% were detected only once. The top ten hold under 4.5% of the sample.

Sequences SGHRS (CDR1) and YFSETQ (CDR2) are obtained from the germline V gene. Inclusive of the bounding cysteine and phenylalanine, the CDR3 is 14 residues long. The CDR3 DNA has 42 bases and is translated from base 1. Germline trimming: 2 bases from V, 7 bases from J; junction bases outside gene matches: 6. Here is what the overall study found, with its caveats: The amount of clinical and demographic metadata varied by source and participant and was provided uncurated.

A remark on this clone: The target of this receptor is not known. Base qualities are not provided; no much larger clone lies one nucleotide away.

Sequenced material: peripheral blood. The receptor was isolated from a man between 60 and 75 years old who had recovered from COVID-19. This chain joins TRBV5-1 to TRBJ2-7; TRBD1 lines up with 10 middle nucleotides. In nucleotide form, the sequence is TGCGCCAGCAGCTTAGACAGGGGGCATCTTGAGCAGTACTTC. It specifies CASSLDRGHLEQYF.